This record covers a single T cell receptor (beta chain). RNA amounts of 0.5 to 1 ug underwent reverse transcription with random hexamers. TCRdb ran MiXCR on the immunoSEQ multiplex PCR reads and lists one entry per CDR3 protein. The sample lists approximately 190,000 distinct CDR3 sequences; 85% to 95% were seen once. CDR1 is SGHRS and CDR2 is YFSETQ in the germline V gene. The germline V and J ends were trimmed by 4 bases and 6 bases, with 14 bases remaining between them. This CDR3 has 13 residues. The data derive from a study of CD8 T cells in Susac syndrome. Study summary: When their blood was taken, the Susac syndrome patients had either not yet had any therapy, were taking corticosteroids, or were taking intravenous immunoglobulin alone.

The sample comprised CD8+ T cells from PBMCs. The sequence was collected from a human donor with Susac syndrome. The gene calls are TRBV5-1 and TRBJ2-7, with D maybe TRBD1 (6 bases). The CDR3 loop reads CASSEETGTEQYF. As DNA, the CDR3 is TGCGCCAGCAGCGAAGAAACAGGGACCGAGCAGTACTTC. The variable domain in full, completed from reference TRBV5-1 and TRBJ2-7, reads KAGVTQTPRYLIKTRGQQVTLSCSPISGHRSVSWYQQTPGQGLQFLFEYFSETQRNKGNFPGRFSGRQFSNSRSEMNVSTLELGDSALYLCASSEETGTEQYFGPGTRLTVT.